One and the same sample provided the 18 T cell receptor beta chains below, sequenced in a study of identical twins. MiXCR was run by TCRdb on the 5' RACE reads, yielding one entry per CDR3 protein. The table records more than 1.5 million distinct CDR3 sequences, about 32% of them present only once. The sequenced sample consisted of cord blood. These receptors all stem from a newborn girl in good health.

The V call is TRBV7-8, the J call TRBJ1-4, with 7 bases identical to TRBD1. CDR1 is SGHVS and CDR2 is FQNEAQ in the germline V gene. This CDR3 region has 20 residues. V was pared by 2 bases and J by 3 bases, with 18 bases of the junction left unmatched. The chain's CDR3 is CASSLRISDRPLRSNEKLFF. CDR3 nucleotide sequence: TGTGCCAGCAGCTTACGCATCTCGGACAGGCCGTTGAGGTCTAATGAAAAACTGTTTTTT.

CDR3 sequence reads: CASRAPSSGRGNEQYF. CDR3 in DNA: TGCGCCAGCAGGGCCCCGTCTAGCGGGAGAGGAAACGAGCAGTACTTC. The chain recombines TRBV10-2 with TRBJ2-7; 10 nucleotides match TRBD2. Germline trimming cut 6 bases from V and 5 bases from J; bases unmatched to any gene: 13. Germline CDR1 and CDR2: WSHSY and SAAADI. This CDR3 spans 16 amino acids.

In this sample, this clonotype turned up a few times. The chain combines TRBV20-1 with TRBJ1-5, with D unresolved. The V end lost 0 bases, the J end lost 3 bases, and 6 bases lay between the germline ends. The germline CDR1 and CDR2 sequences are DFQATT and SNEGSKA (reference sequence). The CDR3 runs 13 residues. The CDR3 nucleotides are TGCAGTGCTAGAGAGGACCCCAATCAGCCCCAGCATTTT. Protein sequence: CSAREDPNQPQHF.

This clonotype showed up just once. This sequence joins TRBV24-1 and TRBJ2-1; TRBD2 is a possible D gene (5 bases). The V and J ends lost 5 bases and 5 bases respectively, with 15 bases between them. This CDR3 is built from 15 residues. Germline V lookup: CDR1 KGHDR, CDR2 SFDVKD. The CDR3 nucleotides are TGTGCCACCAGTGGTTTATGGGAGCTAGACAATGAGCAGTTCTTC. Translation gives CATSGLWELDNEQFF.

Only a few counts were recorded for this clonotype. The chain uses TRBV12-3 or TRBV12-4 and TRBJ2-7; a weak D match, TRBD2 (5 bases). V lost 1 base and J 3 bases, leaving 10 bases between the germline ends. The CDR3 is 14 residues long. CDR3 in DNA: TGTGCCAGCAGTTTAGGGAGGAACCTCTACGAGCAGTACTTC. Its translation is CASSLGRNLYEQYF.

Comment on this clonotype: A much larger clone differs from this one at a single base, so this may be a read error. The genes are TRBV6-1 and TRBJ1-2, with 9 bases aligning to TRBD1. Germline V gene data show CDR1 as MNHNS and CDR2 as SASEGT. This CDR3 contains 13 residues. CDR3 region: CAGSARTGDGYTF. The CDR3 DNA follows: TGTGCCGGCAGTGCCCGGACAGGGGACGGCTACACCTTC.

This clonotype was observed a handful of times. The chain links TRBV4-2 to TRBJ2-7; D call uncertain. This CDR3 spans 14 amino acids. V dropped 1 base and J dropped 1 base, with 8 bases sitting between them. The germline gives CDR1 LGHNA, CDR2 YNFKEQ. DNA of the CDR3: TGTGCCAGCAGCCAAGCGAAAGGTTCCTACGAGCAGTACTTC. It encodes CASSQAKGSYEQYF.

The V and J genes are TRBV25-1 and TRBJ1-2; no firm D call. CDR1 and CDR2 (germline): MGHDK, SYGVNS. V was clipped by 2 bases and J by 8 bases, with 18 bases between them. CDR3 length: 15 residues. CDR3 region: CASSENFQVPGGYTF. The CDR3 DNA is TGTGCCAGCAGTGAAAACTTCCAGGTCCCTGGAGGCTACACCTTC.

The CDR3 DNA reads TGTGCCATCAGTGAGTCGACTACCGGGGAGCTGTTTTTT. Translated, it gives CAISESTTGELFF. The chain carries TRBV10-3 and TRBJ2-2, with D hard to call. Trimming stripped 0 bases from V and 5 bases from J, with 4 bases between. Germline values: CDR1 ENHRY, CDR2 SYGVKD. This CDR3 is built from 13 residues.

This clonotype showed up many times. The genes are TRBV20-1 and TRBJ1-2; D gene ambiguous. V lost 5 bases and J lost 6, with 7 bases in between. The CDR3 loop spans 10 amino acids. CDR1 and CDR2 (germline): DFQATT, SNEGSKA (reference sequence). This chain's CDR3 is CSADYNGYTF. The CDR3 coding sequence is TGCAGTGCTGATTATAATGGCTACACCTTC.

V usage is TRBV7-9 and J usage is TRBJ2-1; 10 nucleotides line up with TRBD2. The V segment lost 4 bases and the J segment 2 bases; nucleotides outside the gene matches: 11. This CDR3 has 18 residues. Germline V gene lookup returns CDR1 SEHNR and CDR2 FQNEAQ (reference sequence). The CDR3 is CASSSRVGLAATYNEQFF. CDR3 bases: TGTGCCAGCAGCTCCCGGGTTGGACTAGCGGCTACCTACAATGAGCAGTTCTTC.

The chain combines TRBV10-1 with TRBJ2-5; 8 bases are shared with TRBD1. The DNA end is a closer match to TRBJ2-7, so the J assignment may be wrong. The CDR3 is 13 residues long. Germline loops: CDR1 WNHNN, CDR2 SYGVQD (reference sequence). The CDR3 bases are TGCGCCAGCAGTGAGTTGGGACAGGACGAGCAGTACTTC. This gives the protein CASSELGQDEQYF.

In its sample, this clonotype was seen a few times. The V and J genes are TRBV20-1 and TRBJ2-5; 8 nucleotides line up with TRBD2. The CDR3 is 14 residues long. V lost 5 bases and J lost 4; bases outside the gene matches: 9. Germline V gene lookup returns CDR1 DFQATT and CDR2 SNEGSKA (reference sequence). The CDR3 loop reads CSARKGLARETQYF. Written as DNA, the CDR3 is TGCAGTGCTCGCAAAGGACTAGCACGAGAGACCCAGTACTTC.

This clonotype was seen more than once but under ten times. The chain carries TRBV5-1 and TRBJ1-1; D gene uncertain. CDR1 is SGHRS and CDR2 is YFSETQ in the germline V gene. Trimming removed 0 bases at V and 7 bases at J, with 16 bases between. This CDR3 spans 15 amino acids. The chain's CDR3 is CASSLGRRVQGEAFF. DNA of the CDR3: TGCGCCAGCAGCTTGGGCCGAAGGGTACAAGGTGAAGCTTTCTTT.

The chain combines TRBV27 with TRBJ2-3; 9 bases are a match to TRBD2. Germline V gene lookup returns CDR1 MNHEY and CDR2 SMNVEV (reference sequence). The V gene end was trimmed by 0 bases and the J gene end by 1 base; junction bases not matched to a gene: 11. This CDR3 is built from 19 residues. The CDR3: CASSLSLIAGDQGTDTQYF. CDR3 nucleotide sequence: TGTGCCAGCAGTTTATCGTTGATAGCGGGAGACCAGGGCACAGATACGCAGTATTTT.

The chain uses TRBV27 and TRBJ1-2; no definite D call. Germline V gene lookup returns CDR1 MNHEY and CDR2 SMNVEV (reference sequence). Trimming cost V 1 base and J 5 bases, with 8 bases left between them. The CDR3 has 13 amino acids. Here the CDR3 reads CASSLYWGYGYTF. The DNA for the CDR3 is TGTGCCAGCAGTTTATATTGGGGATATGGCTACACCTTC.

This clonotype appeared many times. This rearrangement joins TRBV4-2 to TRBJ2-1; 9 positions match TRBD2. CDR1 is LGHNA and CDR2 is YNFKEQ in the germline V gene. CDR3 length: 16 residues. Losses at the gene ends were 1 base for V and 3 bases for J; bases not matched to a gene: 4. The CDR3 loop reads CASSQVSTSGYNEQFF. DNA for the CDR3: TGTGCCAGCAGCCAAGTCTCGACTAGCGGCTACAATGAGCAGTTCTTC.

There are many counts of this clonotype. The gene calls are TRBV6-5 and TRBJ2-3; 7 positions agree with TRBD2. The J segment lost 3 bases and the V segment lost 0 bases, leaving 6 bases of the junction unmatched. The CDR3 is 16 amino acids. Germline lookup yields CDR1 MNHEY and CDR2 SVGAGI. CDR3 protein: CASSYSAGAPTDTQYF. For the CDR3, the DNA is TGTGCCAGCAGTTACTCCGCGGGAGCTCCGACAGATACGCAGTATTTT.